The subject of this entry is one TCR beta chain. PCR was performed a second time for about 7 to 11 cycles using a sample-barcoded 5' primer and a J-beta primer mix. MiXCR, run by TCRdb on the 5' RACE reads, gives a single entry per CDR3 protein. Found here are 1.5 million to 2 million distinct CDR3 sequences, roughly 30% of them singletons; the top ten hold about 8%. The CDR3 is made up of 14 amino acids. The V gene lost 6 bases and the J gene lost 6 bases, with 21 bases spanning the gap. CDR1 and CDR2 (germline): SQVTM, ANQGSEA. This entry comes from a study of blood T cells in healthy people across ages.

Sequenced: blood. The clonotype was recovered from a woman aged 25 to 39 in good health. This chain uses TRBV29-1 with TRBJ2-7, with D possibly TRBD1 on 6 matching bases. The DNA of the CDR3 is TGCAGCGTAGGCCGGACAGAATCTTACTGCGAGCAGTACTTC. It codes for CSVGRTESYCEQYF.